A selection of T cell receptor beta chains follows, all from one sample in a study of blood T cell repertoires in COVID-19. Libraries were prepared by immunoSEQ multiplex PCR; TCRdb keeps only in-frame clonotypes and omits some of them. The profile covers 150,000 to 200,000 clones, with approximately 90% appearing a single time and more than 0.75% taken by the ten largest. Sequenced input: peripheral blood. Receptors originate from a man aged 18-30 years with acute or convalescent COVID-19. Both conserved end residues are part of each CDR3. A D gene is named only where the DNA matches it firmly. Clone size is shown for a subset of rows, as once, few, many or a class of expanded clone.

CDR3aa,CDR3nt,j_gene,d_gene,abundance,v_gene
CASRVRGYEDDGYTF,TGTGCCAGCCGAGTAAGGGGGTATGAGGACGATGGCTACACCTTC,TRBJ1-2,NA,NA,TRBV2
CASSEFSGGLADTQYF,TGCGCCAGCAGTGAGTTTTCCGGGGGGCTAGCGGATACGCAGTATTTT,TRBJ2-3,NA,NA,TRBV10-1
CARSPGTADTGELFF,TGTGCCAGAAGCCCAGGGACAGCCGATACCGGGGAGCTGTTTTTT,TRBJ2-2,TRBD1,NA,TRBV5-3
CASSKGQGGIYSNQPQHF,TGTGCCAGCAGTAAAGGACAGGGAGGGATCTATAGCAATCAGCCCCAGCATTTT,TRBJ1-5,TRBD1,NA,TRBV7-2
CASSLDPGLNTEAFF,TGTGCCAGCAGCTTGGATCCAGGGCTGAACACTGAAGCTTTCTTT,TRBJ1-1,NA,NA,TRBV5-6
CASSTRQGKQTKKGSPLHF,TGTGCCAGCAGCACCCGACAGGGGAAACAAACTAAAAAGGGTTCACCCCTCCACTTT,TRBJ1-6,TRBD1,NA,TRBV7-2
CASSSSTSTHSYEQYF,TGTGCCAGCAGCTCTTCGACTAGCACCCATTCCTACGAGCAGTACTTC,TRBJ2-7,TRBD2,NA,TRBV7-9
CASSQEGPGGSGNTIYF,TGCGCCAGCAGCCAAGAAGGGCCGGGAGGGTCTGGAAACACCATATATTTT,TRBJ1-3,NA,once,TRBV4-3
CASSLVAGNTGNTIYF,TGCGCCAGCAGCTTGGTGGCGGGGAATACTGGAAACACCATATATTTT,TRBJ1-3,NA,NA,TRBV5-1
CATSGADSRTEAFF,TGTGCCACCAGTGGGGCAGACAGCCGCACTGAAGCTTTCTTT,TRBJ1-1,NA,NA,TRBV24-1
CASSQAAGGRAFF,TGCGCCAGCAGCCAAGCAGCCGGGGGTAGAGCTTTCTTT,TRBJ1-1,NA,NA,TRBV4-1
CASSKGPNRATMNTEAFF,TGTGCCAGCAGCAAAGGGCCGAACAGGGCAACCATGAACACTGAAGCTTTCTTT,TRBJ1-1,NA,NA,TRBV21-1
CASSFFDRGFTDTQYF,TGTGCCAGCAGTTTCTTCGACAGGGGCTTCACAGATACGCAGTATTTT,TRBJ2-3,TRBD1,NA,TRBV27
CASSASRDREAFF,TGTGCCAGCAGCGCATCCCGGGACAGAGAAGCTTTCTTT,TRBJ1-1,TRBD1,NA,TRBV7-8
CATTSGAGQPQHF,TGTGCCACCACCTCAGGGGCGGGTCAGCCCCAGCATTTT,TRBJ1-5,NA,NA,TRBV24-1
CASSYPSGYGYTF,TGTGCCAGCAGTTACCCCAGCGGCTATGGCTACACCTTC,TRBJ1-2,NA,NA,TRBV6-2/TRBV6-3
CASSSTGPKTGELFF,TGTGCCAGCAGCTCGACAGGACCAAAAACCGGGGAGCTGTTTTTT,TRBJ2-2,NA,NA,TRBV5-4
CASGLDRGPYGYTF,TGTGCTAGTGGTTTGGACAGGGGCCCATATGGCTACACCTTC,TRBJ1-2,TRBD1,NA,TRBV12-5
CASRGQGNTIYF,TGTGCCAGCAGGGGACAGGGAAACACCATATATTTT,TRBJ1-3,TRBD1,NA,TRBV6-5
CASSKQGIEAFF,TGCGCCAGCAGTAAACAGGGAATTGAAGCTTTCTTT,TRBJ1-1,NA,NA,TRBV10-1
CASMAGQVISEAFF,TGTGCCAGCATGGCCGGACAGGTGATATCAGAAGCTTTCTTT,TRBJ1-1,TRBD1,NA,TRBV5-4
CASTRRVFGSGTEAFF,TGTGCCAGCACCCGCAGGGTTTTCGGATCGGGCACTGAAGCTTTCTTT,TRBJ1-1,NA,NA,TRBV2
CASSISGAPGNTIYF,TGTGCCAGCAGTATTTCAGGGGCACCGGGAAACACCATATATTTT,TRBJ1-3,NA,NA,TRBV27
CASSLESQNTEAFF,TGTGCCAGCAGCCTAGAGTCACAGAACACTGAAGCTTTCTTT,TRBJ1-1,NA,NA,TRBV7-2
CASSPGTVNSNQPQHF,TGTGCCAGTAGTCCAGGGACAGTGAATAGCAATCAGCCCCAGCATTTT,TRBJ1-5,TRBD1,NA,TRBV19
CASSPGTSAYEQYF,TGTGCCAGCAGCCCCGGGACAAGTGCCTACGAGCAGTACTTC,TRBJ2-7,NA,NA,TRBV3-1/TRBV3-2
CASSYTVNTEAFF,TGTGCCAGCAGTTACACAGTGAACACTGAAGCTTTCTTT,TRBJ1-1,NA,NA,TRBV6-5
CAISPGESYGYTF,TGTGCCATCAGCCCAGGGGAAAGCTATGGCTACACCTTC,TRBJ1-2,NA,NA,TRBV10-3
CASSFRDSRTEQYF,TGTGCCAGCAGTTTTCGGGACTCACGGACCGAGCAGTACTTC,TRBJ2-7,NA,NA,TRBV6-5
CASSVERGNTIYF,TGTGCCAGCAGCGTAGAGCGTGGAAACACCATATATTTT,TRBJ1-3,NA,NA,TRBV9
CASRQGKLEAFF,TGTGCCAGTCGACAGGGGAAACTTGAAGCTTTCTTT,TRBJ1-1,TRBD1,NA,TRBV2
CAWSVWEGNSPLHF,TGTGCCTGGAGTGTTTGGGAGGGTAATTCACCCCTCCACTTT,TRBJ1-6,NA,NA,TRBV30
CASRQGARGNTEAFF,TGTGCCAGCAGGCAGGGGGCGCGTGGGAACACTGAAGCTTTCTTT,TRBJ1-1,TRBD1,NA,TRBV6-5
CASSITYRQGANYGYTF,TGTGCCAGCAGCATTACCTACCGACAGGGTGCTAACTATGGCTACACCTTC,TRBJ1-2,TRBD1,NA,TRBV6-2/TRBV6-3
CASRSRGQGDSPLHF,TGTGCCAGCAGGTCTAGGGGACAGGGGGATTCACCCCTCCACTTT,TRBJ1-6,TRBD1,NA,TRBV2
CATSRDRVFFNYGYTF,TGTGCCACCAGCAGGGACAGGGTGTTCTTTAACTATGGCTACACCTTC,TRBJ1-2,TRBD1,NA,TRBV15
CAWSAGLENTEAFF,TGTGCCTGGAGCGCCGGGTTGGAGAACACTGAAGCTTTCTTT,TRBJ1-1,NA,NA,TRBV30
CASSDGQRNTEAFF,TGTGCCAGCAGCGATGGACAGAGGAACACTGAAGCTTTCTTT,TRBJ1-1,NA,NA,TRBV4-2
CASSYAGYEQYF,TGTGCCAGCAGTTACGCAGGGTACGAGCAGTACTTC,TRBJ2-7,NA,few,TRBV6-2/TRBV6-3
CASSPRQGNQPQHF,TGTGCCAGCTCACCACGGCAGGGCAATCAGCCCCAGCATTTT,TRBJ1-5,NA,NA,TRBV18
CASSPRGRVYNEQFF,TGTGCCAGCAGCCCTCGGGGGAGGGTCTACAATGAGCAGTTCTTC,TRBJ2-1,TRBD2,once,TRBV11-2
CASSVTGLSPLHF,TGTGCCAGCAGTGTGACAGGGTTGTCACCCCTCCACTTT,TRBJ1-6,TRBD1,NA,TRBV12-3/TRBV12-4
CASSQGGARSYGYTF,TGCGCCAGCAGCCAAGGGGGCGCAAGGTCTTATGGCTACACCTTC,TRBJ1-2,NA,NA,TRBV4-1
CASRSLGQGQQFF,TGTGCCAGCAGATCTCTAGGACAGGGCCAGCAGTTCTTC,TRBJ2-1,TRBD1,NA,TRBV6-5
CASSHQGENQPQHF,TGTGCCAGCAGCCACCAGGGGGAGAATCAGCCCCAGCATTTT,TRBJ1-5,TRBD1,NA,TRBV16
CASSTDRGRGYGYTF,TGTGCCAGCAGCACGGACAGGGGGAGAGGATATGGCTACACCTTC,TRBJ1-2,TRBD1,NA,TRBV5-5
CASSNPRQGLDEQYF,TGTGCCAGCAGTAACCCCCGACAGGGTTTGGACGAGCAGTACTTC,TRBJ2-7,TRBD1,NA,TRBV6-5
CASSLVSTDTQYF,TGTGCCAGCAGTTTGGTCAGTACAGATACGCAGTATTTT,TRBJ2-3,NA,NA,TRBV27
CASSPRTGVISNQPQHF,TGTGCCAGCAGCCCCCGGACAGGGGTCATTAGCAATCAGCCCCAGCATTTT,TRBJ1-5,TRBD1,NA,TRBV7-8
CASSVWEGINEKLFF,TGTGCCAGCAGCGTATGGGAGGGGATTAATGAAAAACTGTTTTTT,TRBJ1-4,NA,once,TRBV9
CASSLAGDREQFF,TGCGCCAGCAGTTTAGCGGGGGATCGGGAGCAGTTCTTC,TRBJ2-1,TRBD2,NA,TRBV5-1
CASSLAGGWPATPRNYGYTF,TGTGCCAGCAGCTTAGCAGGGGGCTGGCCCGCCACCCCTCGCAACTATGGCTACACCTTC,TRBJ1-2,TRBD1,NA,TRBV7-8
CASSLAVHPYNEQFF,TGTGCCAGCAGTTTGGCAGTACATCCCTACAATGAGCAGTTCTTC,TRBJ2-1,NA,NA,TRBV27
CASSGWDRRTGELFF,TGTGCCAGCAGTGGGTGGGACAGAAGAACCGGGGAGCTGTTTTTT,TRBJ2-2,TRBD1,NA,TRBV2
CASSQVGRRNNEQFF,TGCGCCAGCAGCCAAGTGGGCAGACGAAACAATGAGCAGTTCTTC,TRBJ2-1,NA,NA,TRBV4-1
CASSVALAGGIETQYF,TGTGCCAGCAGCGTAGCTCTAGCGGGGGGGATTGAGACCCAGTACTTC,TRBJ2-5,TRBD2,NA,TRBV9
CASSFSNQGQGYTF,TGTGCCAGCAGCTTCTCCAATCAGGGGCAGGGCTACACCTTC,TRBJ1-2,NA,NA,TRBV7-8
CASRNLAIGEQYF,TGTGCCAGCAGGAACTTAGCTATCGGGGAGCAGTACTTC,TRBJ2-7,NA,NA,TRBV7-8
CASLPSGANFGETQYF,TGTGCCAGTCTTCCAAGCGGGGCAAACTTCGGGGAGACCCAGTACTTC,TRBJ2-5,TRBD2,NA,TRBV19
CASSVASGGSYEQYF,TGTGCCAGCAGCGTAGCTAGCGGGGGATCCTACGAGCAGTACTTC,TRBJ2-7,TRBD2,NA,TRBV9